Listed below are T cell receptor beta chains from one sample, sequenced in a study of cytomegalovirus exposure and HLA in healthy donors. Some clones are missing from TCRdb's copy, which holds only in-frame ones; the method was immunoSEQ multiplex PCR. Of tens of thousands of clones listed, about four fifths are singletons. Sequences were obtained from PBMCs. These receptors all come from a man aged 18 to 29 in good health and CMV-seronegative. Each CDR3 is given with its conserved first and last residue. A D gene is named only where the DNA matches it firmly. Clone size appears in some rows only: once, few, many, or a class for an expanded clone.

D gene	V gene	CDR3 length	clone size	J gene	CDR3 DNA	CDR3 protein
NA	TRBV5-6	14	few	TRBJ2-7	TGTGCCAGCAGCCATGGAGGGGGCGGGTACGAGCAGTACTTC	CASSHGGGGYEQYF
NA	TRBV7-9	15	NA	TRBJ2-1	TGTGCCAGCAGCCCGAGGGGGGGAGGGAGCAATGAGCAGTTCTTC	CASSPRGGGSNEQFF
NA	TRBV7-2	14	NA	TRBJ2-5	TGTGCCAGCAGCGAGGGCGGCACGGCTGAGACCCAGTACTTC	CASSEGGTAETQYF
NA	TRBV6-5	14	few	TRBJ1-5	TGTGCCAGCGGGCACGATCCACGGAATCAGCCCCAGCATTTT	CASGHDPRNQPQHF
TRBD2	TRBV6-5	15	NA	TRBJ2-1	TGTGCCAGCACCGTAGCGGGGGGTCCCTACAATGAGCAGTTCTTC	CASTVAGGPYNEQFF
TRBD1	TRBV27	15	NA	TRBJ2-3	TGTGCCAGCAGACAGGGGGGACGCCAAAGGGATACGCAGTATTTT	CASRQGGRQRDTQYF
NA	TRBV5-6	15	NA	TRBJ1-1	TGTGCCAGCAGCTACCGGGGGGCGGTAGATACTGAAGCTTTCTTT	CASSYRGAVDTEAFF
TRBD1	TRBV15	14	NA	TRBJ2-7	TGTGCCACCAGCAGAGGGACAGGAGCCTACGAGCAGTACTTC	CATSRGTGAYEQYF
TRBD2	TRBV6-4	14	NA	TRBJ2-3	TGTGCCAGCAGTGACGCGGGAGGGACAGATACGCAGTATTTT	CASSDAGGTDTQYF
TRBD1	TRBV7-7	14	NA	TRBJ2-7	TGTGCTAGCAGCCCAGGGGGTCTCCTGGTGGAGCAGTACTTC	CASSPGGLLVEQYF
NA	TRBV30	10	few	TRBJ2-1	TGTGCCTGGAGATCCTATGAGCAGTTCTTC	CAWRSYEQFF
NA	TRBV5-8	12	NA	TRBJ1-1	TGTGCCAGCAGCTTCTCGGGTAATGAAGCTTTCTTT	CASSFSGNEAFF
TRBD1	TRBV7-6	17	once	TRBJ2-3	TGTGCCAGCAGCTCCCAACCGGGACAGGGGGCCACAGATACGCAGTATTTT	CASSSQPGQGATDTQYF
NA	TRBV5-4	15	NA	TRBJ2-1	TGTGCCAGCAGCCTTGGAGCGGGTTCCTACAATGAGCAGTTCTTC	CASSLGAGSYNEQFF
TRBD1	TRBV25-1	15	NA	TRBJ1-2	TGTGCCAGCGAACGATCAGGGGGCGCAGGAGGTGGCTACACCTTC	CASERSGGAGGGYTF
NA	TRBV27	17	once	TRBJ1-2	TGTGCCAGCAGTTTATCCCGGGACAAAATTATTAGTTATGGCTACACCTTC	CASSLSRDKIISYGYTF
NA	TRBV28	14	NA	TRBJ1-2	TGTGCCAGCAGTTACCTGACCGGGACTTATGGCTACACCTTC	CASSYLTGTYGYTF
NA	TRBV6-6	13	few	TRBJ2-7	TGTGCCAGCAGCCCCCCAAACTCGCACGAGCAGTACTTC	CASSPPNSHEQYF
NA	TRBV27	20	NA	TRBJ1-1	TGTGCCAGCAGTTTATCGATGGGATTGTGGGGCAGGCACCTCAACACTGAAGCTTTCTTT	CASSLSMGLWGRHLNTEAFF
TRBD1	TRBV29-1	17	NA	TRBJ1-6	TGCAGCGTTTACAAACGGCAGGGGGCAAAGAATAATTCACCCCTCCACTTT	CSVYKRQGAKNNSPLHF
NA	TRBV10-2	13	NA	TRBJ2-2	TGCGCCAGCAGTCCCTTAGACACCGGGGAGCTGTTTTTT	CASSPLDTGELFF
NA	TRBV30	15	few	TRBJ1-1	TGTGCCTGGAGTGCTTCTACTTCACGGGGTAATGAAGCTTTCTTT	CAWSASTSRGNEAFF
TRBD2	TRBV10-3	14	NA	TRBJ2-2	TGTGCCACCGGGACTAGCGGGAACACCGGGGAGCTGTTTTTT	CATGTSGNTGELFF
TRBD1	TRBV5-1	15	NA	TRBJ1-1	TGCGCCAGCAGCTGGACAGGACAGGGGGCCACTGAAGCTTTCTTT	CASSWTGQGATEAFF
TRBD1	TRBV19	12	NA	TRBJ2-4	TGTGCCAGTAGGCTGACAGGGAGCATTCAGTACTTC	CASRLTGSIQYF
TRBD2	TRBV7-9	15	NA	TRBJ2-1	TGTGCCAGCAGCGCTACGGGAGGTAATCACAATGAGCAGTTCTTC	CASSATGGNHNEQFF
NA	TRBV6-5	14	NA	TRBJ1-1	TGTGCCAGCAGTTACCGGTCCGCTCGGGCTGAAGCTTTCTTT	CASSYRSARAEAFF
TRBD2	TRBV6-1	16	NA	TRBJ2-7	TGTGCCAGCAGTGAGGTGAGCGGGAGGGTTTGGTACGAGCAGTACTTC	CASSEVSGRVWYEQYF
TRBD2	TRBV2	13	NA	TRBJ2-7	TGTGCCAGCAGTCGGGGGGTCTCTTACGAGCAGTACTTC	CASSRGVSYEQYF
NA	TRBV9	14	NA	TRBJ2-3	TGTGCCAGCAGCAGGGGGGGGGCCACAGATACGCAGTATTTT	CASSRGGATDTQYF
NA	TRBV6-5	13	NA	TRBJ2-7	TGTGCCAGCGCGATGGTTCCGGGGGACGAGCAGTACTTC	CASAMVPGDEQYF
NA	TRBV30	11	few	TRBJ1-1	TGTGCCTGGAGTAGGAGCACTGAAGCTTTCTTT	CAWSRSTEAFF
NA	TRBV28	13	NA	TRBJ1-5	TGTGCCAGCAGTCGAAGGCGGGATCAGCCCCAGCATTTT	CASSRRRDQPQHF
TRBD1	TRBV7-2	15	NA	TRBJ1-5	TGTGCCAGCAGCCCAGGGGGCGGTAGCAATCAGCCCCAGCATTTT	CASSPGGGSNQPQHF
NA	TRBV5-1	15	once	TRBJ2-2	TGCGCCAGCAGGCATACTAACCCGGGCACCGGGGAGCTGTTTTTT	CASRHTNPGTGELFF
TRBD2	TRBV4-2	16	NA	TRBJ2-5	TGTGCCAGCAGCCAAGAGAAGGCTAGCGGGAGGCGGACCCAGTACTTC	CASSQEKASGRRTQYF
TRBD1	TRBV6-4	16	few	TRBJ1-1	TGTGCCAGCAGGATCAAACAGGGGGCAAGGAACACTGAAGCTTTCTTT	CASRIKQGARNTEAFF
NA	TRBV4-3	16	NA	TRBJ1-2	TGCGCCAGCAGCCAAACAGCCCGGGACAACCGCTATGGCTACACCTTC	CASSQTARDNRYGYTF
NA	TRBV19	14	few	TRBJ2-3	TGTGCCAGTAGTATGGGGATAGGGGGAGATACGCAGTATTTT	CASSMGIGGDTQYF
NA	TRBV6-5	15	NA	TRBJ1-1	TGTGCCAGCAGTTACACGTGGACATTGAACACTGAAGCTTTCTTT	CASSYTWTLNTEAFF
NA	TRBV5-5	15	NA	TRBJ1-1	TGTGCCAGCAGCTTGGCCTACAGGGACGGGACTGAAGCTTTCTTT	CASSLAYRDGTEAFF
TRBD1	TRBV5-1	14	once	TRBJ1-1	TGCGCCAGCAGCTTGGGGACAGGTTTGGGGGGAGCTTTCTTT	CASSLGTGLGGAFF
TRBD1	TRBV6-1	15	few	TRBJ2-7	TGTGCCAGCAGGGGGGGACAGGGGCCGGTGAACGAGCAGTACTTC	CASRGGQGPVNEQYF
NA	TRBV7-3	15	NA	TRBJ2-3	TGTGCCAGCAGCTTAGTGGGCTTCTCTGGGGATACGCAGTATTTT	CASSLVGFSGDTQYF
NA	TRBV6-6	13	NA	TRBJ1-1	TGTGCCAGCAGTCCACTCGGGGGTGCTGAAGCTTTCTTT	CASSPLGGAEAFF
NA	TRBV15	13	NA	TRBJ2-7	TGTGCCATCGGAAACAGGAACCGCTACGAGCAGTACTTC	CAIGNRNRYEQYF
TRBD1	TRBV7-6	16	NA	TRBJ1-1	TGTGCCAGCAGTTCCCGCGGGACAGGGAAGAACACTGAAGCTTTCTTT	CASSSRGTGKNTEAFF
TRBD2	TRBV7-2	15	NA	TRBJ2-3	TGTGCCGTGGGGGCGGGAGGGGGGCTCACAGATACGCAGTATTTT	CAVGAGGGLTDTQYF
TRBD1	TRBV7-9	19	NA	TRBJ2-6	TGTGCCAGCACCGGGTACCGGGACAGGGCATTCTCTGGGGCCAACGTCCTGACTTTC	CASTGYRDRAFSGANVLTF
TRBD2	TRBV10-2	14	NA	TRBJ2-3	TGCGCCAGCAAACTAGCGGGAGTGCGGGATACGCAGTATTTT	CASKLAGVRDTQYF
NA	TRBV6-6	11	few	TRBJ1-1	TGTGCCAGCGAGAGTGGGAGGCCAGCTTTCTTT	CASESGRPAFF
TRBD1	TRBV6-5	15	NA	TRBJ1-1	TGTGCCAGCAGTTTAAACAGGGGGCAGGGCACTGAAGCTTTCTTT	CASSLNRGQGTEAFF
TRBD1	TRBV14	17	NA	TRBJ1-6	TGTGCCAGCAGCCCTTGGACAGGGCTAGTCGGGTATTCACCCCTCCACTTT	CASSPWTGLVGYSPLHF
NA	TRBV18	14	NA	TRBJ1-2	TGTGCCAGCTCACCCCCGACAGAGAGTTATGGCTACACCTTC	CASSPPTESYGYTF
TRBD2	TRBV5-4	17	once	TRBJ2-1	TGTGCCAGCAGCTTGGGGGAGACTAGCGGGAGGGCCAATGAGCAGTTCTTC	CASSLGETSGRANEQFF
TRBD1	TRBV23-1	16	NA	TRBJ1-3	TGCGCCAGCAGTCACCACCTGGACAGGGGAGGAAACACCATATATTTT	CASSHHLDRGGNTIYF
NA	TRBV7-3	13	NA	TRBJ2-1	TGTGCCAGCAGCTTAACGCAGGTCTCTGAGCAGTTCTTC	CASSLTQVSEQFF
NA	TRBV10-3	13	NA	TRBJ2-7	TGTGCCATCAGTGGAACAGGGTTGGGCGAGCAGTACTTC	CAISGTGLGEQYF
TRBD2	TRBV6-1	17	few	TRBJ2-1	TGTGCCAGCAGAGAATCTAGCGGGAGGGCCTTTTCCCATGAGCAGTTCTTC	CASRESSGRAFSHEQFF
NA	TRBV5-1	13	NA	TRBJ2-2	TGCGCCAGCAGCTTCTATCGCACCGGGGAGCTGTTTTTT	CASSFYRTGELFF